Presented here are 30 T cell receptor beta chains from one specimen sequenced in a study of type 1 and type 2 diabetes patients (dated by TCRdb to the mid-2010s). For sequencing, an Illumina MiSeq was employed. For TCRbeta CDR3 amplification, the template was genomic DNA taken from the sorted T cell subsets. The TCRbeta CDR3 region was amplified by multiplex PCR using 30 forward and 13 reverse primers. In TCRdb, the public reads were trimmed at Q25 with fastp and aligned with MiXCR, with productive beta chains retained. Rows with one shared CDR3 protein collapse into an entry with the most common genes and DNA. The sample data list 250,000 or so distinct CDR3 sequences, and roughly 50% of these were observed just once. Of the sample, about 13% is held by the ten largest clones. The specimen was peripheral blood mononuclear cells (PBMCs). These receptors were collected from a man aged 18 to 29 with type 2 diabetes.

This clonotype appeared a single time. The gene calls are TRBV4-1 and TRBJ1-5, with unresolved D. The length of the CDR3 is 15 residues. Germline V CDR1 and CDR2: MGHRA, YSYEKL. V dropped 0 bases and J dropped 5 bases, with 11 bases sitting between them. The CDR3 DNA reads as TGCGCCAGCAGCCAAGAAGGTTCAGCGTATCAGCCCCAGCATTTT. Its protein product is CASSQEGSAYQPQHF.

The table lists this clonotype with a few counts. The V call is TRBV7-2, the J call TRBJ2-1; 8 nucleotides align to TRBD1. Germline CDR1 reads SGHTA; CDR2 reads FQGNSA. V dropped 6 bases and J dropped 7; count of bases not matched to a gene: 8. The CDR3 length is 14 residues. The DNA of the CDR3 is TGTGCCAGCAGTTACGGACAGGGTTGGAATGAGCAGTTCTTC. It yields the protein CASSYGQGWNEQFF.

V is TRBV2 and J is TRBJ2-7, with D possibly TRBD1 on 6 matching bases. CDR1 is SNHLY, CDR2 FYNNEI, per germline. V was shortened by 6 bases and J by 3 bases, with 15 bases between the two germline ends. CDR3 length: 14 amino acids. In DNA form, the CDR3 reads TGTGCCAGCAGGCTCCGGGACACCGGCTACGAGCAGTACTTC. Translating gives CASRLRDTGYEQYF.

The genes are TRBV4-1 and TRBJ2-1; 10 nucleotides match TRBD2. J lost 2 bases, V lost 4 bases, and 2 bases had no gene match. The germline V gene has CDR1 MGHRA and CDR2 YSYEKL. The CDR3 covers 15 residues. Here the CDR3 DNA reads TGCGCCAGCAGCCCGGGACTAGCGACCTACAATGAGCAGTTCTTC. This gives the protein CASSPGLATYNEQFF.

The table lists this clonotype with a few counts. CDR3 sequence reads: CASSESTAGHF. The CDR3 DNA follows: TGTGCCAGCAGTGAGTCCACAGCCGGCCATTTT. This rearrangement joins TRBV2 to TRBJ1-5; D is unclear. Germline lookup yields CDR1 SNHLY and CDR2 FYNNEI. V dropped 3 bases and J dropped 16 bases, with 13 bases sitting between them. The CDR3 runs 11 residues.

The gene calls are TRBV20-1 and TRBJ2-1, with D perhaps matching TRBD2 (6 bases). Trimming stripped 4 bases from V and 2 bases from J, with 15 bases between. Germline V gene lookup returns CDR1 DFQATT and CDR2 SNEGSKA (reference sequence). The CDR3 extends over 15 amino acids. Here the CDR3 reads CSATRQTSPYNEQFF. CDR3 nucleotide sequence: TGCAGTGCTACCAGACAGACTAGTCCCTACAATGAGCAGTTCTTC.

This clonotype was seen ten or more times. The chain links TRBV14 to TRBJ1-6, with a weak D call TRBD1 (5 bases). V was clipped by 4 bases and J by 9 bases, with 19 bases between them. The CDR3 runs 16 residues. Germline V gene data show CDR1 as SGHDN and CDR2 as FVKESK. The CDR3 bases are TGTGCCAGCAGCCCAGACCTTGGGGTTGGGGGTTCACCCCTCCACTTT. Encoded protein: CASSPDLGVGGSPLHF.

This clonotype has more than one count but fewer than ten. V gene TRBV12-3 or TRBV12-4 combines with J gene TRBJ2-7; 10 bases are shared with TRBD2. The V segment lost 4 bases and the J segment 6 bases; nucleotides outside the gene matches: 12. CDR3 length equals 16 residues. The CDR3 loop is CASSSGSGRLPSEQYF. The CDR3 DNA reads as TGTGCCAGCAGTTCGGGTAGCGGGAGGCTCCCGTCCGAGCAGTACTTC.

For this clonotype: This may stem from a read error, because a much larger clone lies one nucleotide away. The rearrangement links TRBV7-2 to TRBJ1-6; tentative D call: TRBD1 (6 bases). Germline V gene data show CDR1 as SGHTA and CDR2 as FQGNSA. The CDR3 runs 15 residues. Trimming took 5 bases from V and 6 from J, leaving 14 bases between them. The CDR3 spells CASSQETGLNSPLHF. The CDR3 bases are TGTGCCAGCAGCCAGGAGACAGGTCTTAATTCACCCCTCCACTTT.

This chain links TRBV5-1 with TRBJ2-1; no firm D call. Trimming took 1 base from V and 0 from J, leaving 11 bases between them. The CDR3 is made up of 16 amino acids. Looked up from germline, CDR1 is SGHRS and CDR2 is YFSETQ. CDR3 amino acids: CASSLFPFSSYNEQFF. DNA for the CDR3: TGCGCCAGCAGCTTGTTCCCGTTTAGCTCCTACAATGAGCAGTTCTTC.

The rearrangement joins TRBV3-1 to TRBJ1-1, with D unclear. Per germline, CDR1 LGHDT and CDR2 YNNKEL (reference sequence). The CDR3 extends over 15 amino acids. Between the trimmed V and J ends, which lost 4 bases and 1 base, there was a span of 13 bases. Here the CDR3 reads CASSPRHSRNTEAFF. CDR3 DNA: TGTGCCAGCAGCCCACGACATTCTCGGAACACTGAAGCTTTCTTT.

This clonotype occurred many times. The rearrangement joins TRBV7-8 to TRBJ2-7; D is perhaps TRBD2 (5 bases). Deletions cut 1 base from V and 5 bases from J, with 6 bases between. Germline CDR1 and CDR2: SGHVS and FQNEAQ. The CDR3 is 12 amino acids. Here the CDR3 DNA reads TGTGCCAGCAGCTTAGTGGAGGACGAGCAGTACTTC. Protein sequence: CASSLVEDEQYF.

This clonotype was counted at least ten times. The chain joins TRBV15 to TRBJ1-1; D uncertain. In germline, CDR1 is LNHNV, CDR2 YYDKDF (reference sequence). V gave up 0 bases and J gave up 6 bases, with 8 bases separating them. The CDR3 has 13 residues. The CDR3 region has the DNA TGTGCCACCAGCAGAGATGCGGGCGCTGAAGCTTTCTTT. Protein product: CATSRDAGAEAFF.

This clonotype has a single count. The chain joins TRBV20-1 to TRBJ2-5; tentatively, D is TRBD1 or TRBD2 (5 bases each). Germline lookup yields CDR1 DFQATT and CDR2 SNEGSKA (reference sequence). The ends were cut back, 6 bases at V and 5 bases at J, with 16 bases in the middle. The CDR3 has 13 amino acids. CDR3 residues: CSAPKLGDETQYF. For the CDR3, the DNA is TGCAGTGCCCCGAAACTAGGGGACGAGACCCAGTACTTC.

This clonotype was seen ten or more times. The chain employs TRBV15 and TRBJ1-1; 9 nucleotides align to TRBD1. V trimming: 11 bases; J trimming: 4 bases; junction bases outside the gene matches: 8. From germline, CDR1 is LNHNV and CDR2 YYDKDF (reference sequence). This CDR3 is 13 amino acids long. The CDR3 loop is CAVGTGRRTEAFF. CDR3 coding DNA: TGTGCCGTGGGGACAGGGCGGCGCACTGAAGCTTTCTTT.

The chain is built from TRBV29-1 and TRBJ2-5, with D perhaps matching TRBD1 or TRBD2 (5 bases each). This CDR3 is 12 amino acids long. Germline CDR1 is SQVTM and CDR2 is ANQGSEA. With 5 bases removed from V and 5 bases from J, the gap between germline ends came to 12 bases. Here the CDR3 reads CSVSSGQETQYF. In DNA form, the CDR3 reads TGCAGCGTTTCGTCGGGGCAGGAGACCCAGTACTTC.

This sequence joins TRBV20-1 and TRBJ2-5; 9 nucleotides align to TRBD2. J gave up 1 base and V 6 bases, and 9 bases lay outside the gene matches. The CDR3 consists of 15 residues. Germline V gene lookup returns CDR1 DFQATT and CDR2 SNEGSKA (reference sequence). DNA for the CDR3: TGCAGTGCAGTATCCAGCGGGGGGTCCCAAGAGACCCAGTACTTC. Translating gives CSAVSSGGSQETQYF.

The V call is TRBV7-9, the J call TRBJ1-6; D gene ambiguous. The CDR3 is made up of 15 amino acids. Trimming took 1 base from V and 5 from J, leaving 9 bases between them. Germline CDR1 reads SEHNR; CDR2 reads FQNEAQ (reference sequence). DNA of the CDR3: TGTGCCAGCAGCTTAGTTGAGGGAAATAATTCACCCCTCCACTTT. It translates to CASSLVEGNNSPLHF. The variable domain in full, completed from reference TRBV7-9 and TRBJ1-6, reads DTGVSQNPRHKITKRGQNVTFRCDPISEHNRLYWYRQTLGQGPEFLTYFQNEAQLEKSRLLSDRFSAERPKGSFSTLEIQRTEQGDSAMYLCASSLVEGNNSPLHFGNGTRLTVT.

This chain connects TRBV15 to TRBJ2-7, with D possibly being TRBD1 (6 bases). Per germline, CDR1 LNHNV and CDR2 YYDKDF (reference sequence). Trimming removed 2 bases at V and 1 base at J, with 12 bases between. CDR3 length equals 15 residues. The CDR3 loop reads CATSRMLTGSYEQYF. The CDR3 DNA reads as TGTGCCACCAGCAGAATGCTGACAGGTTCCTACGAGCAGTACTTC.

The chain joins TRBV27 to TRBJ1-3; 7 positions agree with TRBD1. CDR1 is MNHEY and CDR2 is SMNVEV in the germline V gene (reference sequence). This CDR3 is built from 14 residues. V dropped 5 bases and J dropped 3; count of bases not matched to a gene: 4. The CDR3 region is CASSGGQFGNTIYF. In nucleotides, the CDR3 is TGTGCCAGCAGTGGGGGACAGTTTGGAAACACCATATATTTT.

Of note for this clonotype: It is likely a read error, because the conserved phenylalanine at the end of the CDR3 is missing. It is unclear where the CDR3 begins or ends on the DNA, so no DNA is shown, and the CDR3 is as TCRdb lists it. The rearrangement joins TRBV15 to TRBJ2-5. CDR1 is LNHNV and CDR2 is YYDKDF in the germline V gene (reference sequence). The CDR3 extends over 9 residues, inclusive of both ends. The chain's CDR3 is CATSRASNT.

The gene calls are TRBV28 and TRBJ2-7; 8 bases fit TRBD2. J gave up 1 base and V 3 bases, and 2 bases lay outside the gene matches. Germline-derived CDR1 and CDR2 are MDHEN and SYDVKM. This CDR3 comprises 14 residues. In DNA form, the CDR3 reads TGTGCCAGCAGTTTCAGCGGGGGATCCTACGAGCAGTACTTC. This translates into CASSFSGGSYEQYF.

This sequence joins TRBV10-2 and TRBJ1-2, with D unresolved. Germline V CDR1 and CDR2: WSHSY, SAAADI. The CDR3 totals 14 residues. Trimming took off 2 bases at V and 4 bases at J, with 11 bases between the two ends. This chain's CDR3 is CASSELNSFYGYTF. For the CDR3, the DNA is TGCGCCAGCAGTGAGCTAAACAGTTTCTATGGCTACACCTTC.

This chain links TRBV10-3 with TRBJ2-5; a weak D match, TRBD2 (7 bases). Per germline, CDR1 ENHRY and CDR2 SYGVKD. This CDR3 is built from 13 residues. V lost 8 bases and J lost 5, with 15 bases in between. CDR3 protein: CAISGRGLETQYF. CDR3 coding DNA: TGTGCCATCTCGGGGCGGGGGCTTGAGACCCAGTACTTC.

In DNA, the CDR3 is TGTGCCAGCCTAGCGGGGGGGCCAGAGACCCAGTACTTC. Protein: CASLAGGPETQYF. The V and J genes are TRBV7-8 and TRBJ2-5, with 12 bases fitting TRBD2. CDR1 is SGHVS, CDR2 FQNEAQ, per germline. Unmatched junction bases numbered 2, after V lost 8 bases and J lost 4 bases. The CDR3 is made up of 13 amino acids.

The V gene is TRBV18, the J gene TRBJ2-7, with D uncertain. The ends were cut back, 3 bases at V and 0 bases at J, with 3 bases in the middle. The CDR3 loop spans 12 amino acids. Germline V gives CDR1 KGHSH, CDR2 LQKENI. The CDR3 spells CASSPISYEQYF. CDR3 nucleotide sequence: TGTGCCAGCTCACCGATCTCCTACGAGCAGTACTTC.

This clonotype has more than one count but fewer than ten. V gene TRBV7-3 combines with J gene TRBJ2-7; 9 nucleotides align to TRBD2. The V and J ends lost 3 bases and 4 bases, in that order; junction bases with no gene match: 7. The CDR3 covers 15 residues. In germline, CDR1 is SGHTA, CDR2 FQGTGA. The CDR3 coding sequence is TGTGCCAGCAGCTTGCGGGAGGGCCTTATGTACGAGCAGTACTTC. Translated: CASSLREGLMYEQYF.

This rearrangement joins TRBV24-1 to TRBJ2-7, with a tentative D call TRBD1 (5 bases). The germline CDR1 and CDR2 sequences are KGHDR and SFDVKD. This CDR3 spans 14 amino acids. V lost 5 bases, J lost 0 bases, and 10 bases lay in between. The CDR3 spells CATSVAGNSYEQYF. In nucleotides, the CDR3 is TGTGCCACCAGTGTTGCAGGGAACTCCTACGAGCAGTACTTC.

This chain uses TRBV20-1 with TRBJ1-2; no clear D gene. Between the trimmed V and J ends, which lost 0 bases and 2 bases, there was a span of 10 bases. The germline gives CDR1 DFQATT, CDR2 SNEGSKA (reference sequence). The CDR3 is 14 residues long. The CDR3 spells CSARDHRVNYGYTF. Written as DNA, the CDR3 is TGCAGTGCTAGAGATCACAGAGTCAACTATGGCTACACCTTC.

The chain couples TRBV19 to TRBJ2-2; 8 positions agree with TRBD1. Germline V lookup: CDR1 LNHDA, CDR2 SQIVND (reference sequence). Trimming removed 10 bases from V and 7 bases from J; junction bases left unmatched: 8. The CDR3 contains 13 residues. CDR3 residues: CATSTDRDGELFF. DNA for the CDR3: TGTGCCACCTCCACGGACAGGGACGGGGAGCTGTTTTTT.